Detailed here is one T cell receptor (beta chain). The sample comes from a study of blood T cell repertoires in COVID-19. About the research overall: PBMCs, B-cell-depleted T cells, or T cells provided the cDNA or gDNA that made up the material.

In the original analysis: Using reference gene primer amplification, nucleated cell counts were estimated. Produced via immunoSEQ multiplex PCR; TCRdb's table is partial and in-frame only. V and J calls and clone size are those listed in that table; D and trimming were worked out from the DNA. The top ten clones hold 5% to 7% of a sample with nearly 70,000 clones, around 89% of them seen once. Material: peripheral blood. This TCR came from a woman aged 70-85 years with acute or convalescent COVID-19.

Here the CDR3 DNA reads TGTGCCAGCAGATCCGTAGATACGCAGTATTTT. It translates to CASRSVDTQYF. The J gene is TRBJ2-3, the V gene TRBV6-6; D gene uncertain. The CDR3 contains 11 residues. CDR1 is MNHNY and CDR2 is SVGAGI in the germline V gene (reference sequence). The V and J ends lost 6 bases and 5 bases respectively, with 6 bases between them.